A selection of T cell receptor beta chains follows, all from one sample in a study of blood T cell repertoires in COVID-19. Data came from immunoSEQ multiplex PCR; TCRdb stores just in-frame clones and leaves some out. This table holds around 140,000 clones, approximately 87% found once. Input material: peripheral blood. Receptors were obtained from a woman aged 50 to 60 with active or convalescent COVID-19. Both conserved end residues are part of each CDR3. The D gene is left open where the match is weak. Clone size is stated in some rows and not others, as once, few, many or a class when expanded.

TRBJ1-2 | . | TRBV19 | . | TGTGCCAGTAGGGGTCCAAAGGGGAACTATGGCTACACCTTC | CASRGPKGNYGYTF
TRBJ2-7 | . | TRBV3-1/TRBV3-2 | . | TGTGCCAGCAGCAAAAGGGGTGACTACGAGCAGTACTTC | CASSKRGDYEQYF
TRBJ1-2 | TRBD1 | TRBV2 | . | TGTGCCAGCATCGGACAGGGGGCAGAGAAACAAAACTATGGCTACACCTTC | CASIGQGAEKQNYGYTF
TRBJ2-3 | TRBD2 | TRBV3-1/TRBV3-2 | . | TGTGCCAGCAGAGACCCCGGGACTAGCGGGGGGGGGATCACAGATACGCAGTATTTT | CASRDPGTSGGGITDTQYF
TRBJ2-7 | TRBD1 | TRBV28 | . | TGTGCCACGGGACAGGGGTACGAGCAGTACTTC | CATGQGYEQYF
TRBJ1-1 | . | TRBV7-3 | few | TGTGCCAGCAGCTTAACCTCAGGTCCCACTGAAGCTTTCTTT | CASSLTSGPTEAFF
TRBJ2-7 | . | TRBV19 | . | TGTGCCAGTAGTAAACAGGCTTTCTACGAGCAGTACTTC | CASSKQAFYEQYF
TRBJ1-2 | TRBD1 | TRBV5-4 | few | TGTGCCAGCAGCTTGGGACAGGGGGATGGCTACACCTTC | CASSLGQGDGYTF
TRBJ1-5 | TRBD1 | TRBV6-1 | . | TGTGCCAGCAGTGAAGCCCGGGACAGGGGGGGTCAGCCCCAGCATTTT | CASSEARDRGGQPQHF
TRBJ2-2 | . | TRBV30 | once | TGTGCCTGGAGTGTCTACAGGGTTACCGGGGAGCTGTTTTTT | CAWSVYRVTGELFF
TRBJ1-1 | . | TRBV2 | once | TGTGCCAGCAGGTCAACAGGGTTCACTGAAGCTTTCTTT | CASRSTGFTEAFF
TRBJ1-2 | . | TRBV18 | . | TGTGCCAGCTCACTGAACAGGGAATCTGGCTACACCTTC | CASSLNRESGYTF
TRBJ1-3 | TRBD1 | TRBV9 | . | TGTGCCAGCAGCGTCTACCCGGACAGGGACGGGGGAAACACCATATATTTT | CASSVYPDRDGGNTIYF
TRBJ2-4 | TRBD1 | TRBV7-2 | . | TGTGCCAGCAGCTTAACCGGGACAGGCAAAAACATTCAGTACTTC | CASSLTGTGKNIQYF
TRBJ2-1 | . | TRBV7-9 | . | TGTGCCAGCAGGCGCCAGGGAAGCTCCTACAATGAGCAGTTCTTC | CASRRQGSSYNEQFF
TRBJ1-4 | TRBD1 | TRBV2 | . | TGTGCCAGCACTAACAGGGGACTAACTAATGAAAAACTGTTTTTT | CASTNRGLTNEKLFF
TRBJ2-1 | . | TRBV5-1 | . | TGCGCCAGCAGCTTACGGTGGGGAGATGAGCAGTTCTTC | CASSLRWGDEQFF
TRBJ1-1 | . | TRBV7-3 | . | TGTGCCAGCAGCTTAACCCTGTCCCCGTTGAACACTGAAGCTTTCTTT | CASSLTLSPLNTEAFF
TRBJ2-1 | TRBD2 | TRBV5-5 | . | TGTGCCAGCAGCTTGGCAATTACCGGACTAGCGGACAATGAGCAGTTCTTC | CASSLAITGLADNEQFF
TRBJ1-6 | TRBD1 | TRBV7-9 | few | TGTGCCAGCAGTCCCGACAGGGCCAATTCACCCCTCCACTTT | CASSPDRANSPLHF
TRBJ1-2 | . | TRBV7-2 | . | TGTGCCAGCAGCCCATGGACAGAGCCACTCTATGGCTACACCTTC | CASSPWTEPLYGYTF
TRBJ1-5 | . | TRBV10-2 | few | TGCGCCAGCAAGGCAGGGTTGATAGTTAATTATAGCAATCAGCCCCAGCATTTT | CASKAGLIVNYSNQPQHF
TRBJ2-3 | TRBD2 | TRBV6-6 | few | TGTGCCAGCAGTTACCAGGCGGGAGGCACAGATACGCAGTATTTT | CASSYQAGGTDTQYF
TRBJ2-5 | . | TRBV11-3 | . | TGTGCCAGCAGCTTAGGAACGGGACTGAACCAAGAGACCCAGTACTTC | CASSLGTGLNQETQYF
TRBJ2-7 | . | TRBV6-5 | . | TGTGCCAGCAGTTATCTGGGGGCTGCCAACGAGCAGTACTTC | CASSYLGAANEQYF
TRBJ1-4 | TRBD1 | TRBV11-2 | once | TGTGCCAGCAGCTGGGCAGGGGGCGCAACTGAAAAACTGTTTTTT | CASSWAGGATEKLFF
TRBJ1-2 | . | TRBV18 | . | TGTGCCAGCTCACCGGGGACACTGGGCTATGGCTACACCTTC | CASSPGTLGYGYTF
TRBJ1-4 | TRBD1 | TRBV28 | . | TGTGCCAGCAGACCGGGACAGCCTTCTGAAAAACTGTTTTTT | CASRPGQPSEKLFF
TRBJ2-1 | TRBD2 | TRBV29-1 | . | TGCAGCGTTGAAGGCCGCAGACTAGCGGGAAGGGGGTACAATGAGCAGTTCTTC | CSVEGRRLAGRGYNEQFF
TRBJ1-1 | . | TRBV7-3 | few | TGTGCCAGCAGCTTTCAACAGTCCTCTGAAGCTTTCTTT | CASSFQQSSEAFF
TRBJ1-5 | TRBD1 | TRBV28 | . | TGTGCCAGCAGTTTAGGACAGGGCGGAAGCAATCAGCCCCAGCATTTT | CASSLGQGGSNQPQHF
TRBJ2-5 | . | TRBV5-1 | . | TGCGCCAGCAGCTTTATGACGGGGGAGGAGACCCAGTACTTC | CASSFMTGEETQYF
TRBJ2-7 | . | TRBV25-1 | . | TGTGCCAGCAGTGAATCACAGGGTTGGAACGAGCAGTACTTC | CASSESQGWNEQYF
TRBJ2-1 | . | TRBV7-9 | . | TGTGCCAGCAGCCGGAGAAGTGAGCAGTTCTTC | CASSRRSEQFF
TRBJ1-2 | . | TRBV4-2 | . | TGTGCCAGCAGCCAAGTGGTAAGCGGGGCGGACTATGGCTACACCTTC | CASSQVVSGADYGYTF
TRBJ2-7 | . | TRBV7-2 | . | TGTGCCAGCAGCTTAGACAGGTTCTCCTACGAGCAGTACTTC | CASSLDRFSYEQYF
TRBJ1-2 | TRBD1 | TRBV7-2 | . | TGTGCCAGCAGCCCCTCCCCCGGGACAGGGAATGGCTACACCTTC | CASSPSPGTGNGYTF
TRBJ2-5 | . | TRBV2 | . | TGTGCCAGCAGTGAATTTAGGAGGGGGGGATATGGGACCCAGTACTTC | CASSEFRRGGYGTQYF
TRBJ1-6 | . | TRBV6-5 | . | TGTGCCACCCGCCGAGACAGTTATAATTCACCCCTCCACTTT | CATRRDSYNSPLHF
TRBJ2-3 | . | TRBV5-6 | . | TGTGCCAGCAGCTTGGGACACACAGATACGCAGTATTTT | CASSLGHTDTQYF
TRBJ2-1 | . | TRBV5-8 | . | TGTGCCAGCAGCTTGGCTAGATACAATGAGCAGTTCTTC | CASSLARYNEQFF
TRBJ1-1 | . | TRBV18 | . | TGTGCCAGCTCACCAACCCAGGGTAACACTGAAGCTTTCTTT | CASSPTQGNTEAFF
TRBJ1-1 | . | TRBV27 | . | TGTGCCAGCAGTCGTTTTGCAGGGTACGGAATGAACACTGAAGCTTTCTTT | CASSRFAGYGMNTEAFF
TRBJ1-5 | TRBD1 | TRBV30 | . | TGTGCCTGGTCGACAGGGAAGGGCAATCAGCCCCAGCATTTT | CAWSTGKGNQPQHF
TRBJ1-1 | TRBD1 | TRBV7-2 | many | TGTGCCAGCAGCTTAACGCCCCGTACAGGGGGGGTAGCTTTCTTT | CASSLTPRTGGVAFF